A selection of T cell receptor beta chains follows, all from one sample in a study of patients and donors after allogeneic stem cell transplantation. TCRdb passed the RT-PCR reads through MiXCR, listing each CDR3 protein once. This table has 900,000 to 1,000,000 distinct CDR3 sequences, 15% to 20% appearing once. Sequencing was performed on blood, either unsorted or a sorted T cell fraction (not recorded which). All receptors come from a human donor who was either an allogeneic HSCT recipient or a stem cell or donor lymphocyte infusion donor (not recorded which). It is not recorded whose cells these are; they may come from a transplant donor. CDR3s include the opening cysteine and the closing phenylalanine or tryptophan. The D gene is left open where the match is weak. Clone size is not always given. Where it is, it says once, few, many or a class for expanded clones.

abundance,d_gene,v_gene,j_gene,CDR3nt,CDR3aa
NA,NA,TRBV24-1,TRBJ2-1,TGTGCCACCAGTGACCCCACAGGGCACAATGAGCAGTTCTTC,CATSDPTGHNEQFF
NA,TRBD1,TRBV11-2,TRBJ2-2,TGTGCCAGCAGCACCGGACAGGGACTGGGCGCCGGGGAGCTGTTTTTT,CASSTGQGLGAGELFF
NA,NA,TRBV2,TRBJ2-2,TGTGCCAGCAGTGAACAACCGGGGACGACCGGGGAGCTGTTTTTT,CASSEQPGTTGELFF
NA,NA,TRBV4-1,TRBJ1-3,TGCGCCAGCAGCCAACCGGGGAGGACTGGAAACACCATATATTTT,CASSQPGRTGNTIYF
NA,NA,TRBV12-3/TRBV12-4,TRBJ1-5,TGTGCCAGCAGGCTACAAGCTAATCAGCCCCAGCATTTT,CASRLQANQPQHF
NA,TRBD2,TRBV11-2,TRBJ2-3,TGTGCCAGCAGCTCGCCCCGGCGACTAGCGAGGACTAGCACAGATACGCAGTATTTT,CASSSPRRLARTSTDTQYF
few,TRBD2,TRBV3-1,TRBJ2-2,TGTGCCAGCAGCCGGACTAGCGAAGGCGGGGAGCTGTTTTTT,CASSRTSEGGELFF
few,NA,TRBV12-3/TRBV12-4,TRBJ2-3,TGTGCCAGCAGTGCCGGGACTCCCGCCGGTGGTCTGCAGTATTTT,CASSAGTPAGGLQYF
NA,TRBD2,TRBV5-1,TRBJ2-1,TGCGCCAGCAGCCCGGACCGGGGACTAGCGGGAGTACGGAATGAGCAGTTCTTC,CASSPDRGLAGVRNEQFF
NA,NA,TRBV7-9,TRBJ2-2,TGTGCCAGCAGCTCCAAGAGCCCTATGACCGGGGAGCTGTTTTTT,CASSSKSPMTGELFF
NA,NA,TRBV7-9,TRBJ2-1,TGTGCCAGCAGGGAACGCTGGGATAGCTCAAATGAGCAGTTCTTC,CASRERWDSSNEQFF
NA,TRBD2,TRBV7-2,TRBJ2-5,TGTGCCAGCAGCTTATTCGGCGGGGGGGCCGTGGAGACCCAGTACTTC,CASSLFGGGAVETQYF
few,NA,TRBV5-5,TRBJ2-1,TGTGCCAGCAGCTTGGTGATTTCGACCCATGAGCAGTTCTTC,CASSLVISTHEQFF
few,NA,TRBV6-7,TRBJ2-7,TGTGCCAAAGACCCGGACTCCTCCTACGAGCAGTACTTC,CAKDPDSSYEQYF
NA,TRBD2,TRBV29-1,TRBJ2-2,TGCAGCGCTCTTAGCGGGGGGGCCGGGATCGGGGAGCTGTTTTTT,CSALSGGAGIGELFF
NA,NA,TRBV10-3,TRBJ1-4,TGTGCCATCAGTGAGGGGGATTCAACTAATGAAAAACTGTTTTTT,CAISEGDSTNEKLFF
few,NA,TRBV9,TRBJ1-3,TGTGCCAGCAGCCCCCAGGGAGCAGGAAACACCATATATTTT,CASSPQGAGNTIYF
NA,NA,TRBV11-2,TRBJ2-4,TGTGCCAGCAGCTACACGGTGGGGGGCTTCGGAAACATTCAGTACTTC,CASSYTVGGFGNIQYF
many,NA,TRBV27,TRBJ1-2,TGTGCCAGCAGTTTTTTGGGGGGCCGGTATGGCTACACCTTC,CASSFLGGRYGYTF
few,TRBD1,TRBV6-2/TRBV6-3,TRBJ1-5,TGTGCCAGCAGTTATACCGGGACAGGGGATCAGCCCCAGCATTTT,CASSYTGTGDQPQHF
NA,TRBD1,TRBV7-9,TRBJ2-7,TGTGCCAGCAGCCCAGGTCTCGGGACAGGGTTGTACGAGCAGTACTTC,CASSPGLGTGLYEQYF
few,NA,TRBV7-2,TRBJ1-6,TGTGCCAGCAGCTTAGTATTCGCAGGACCCTCGGGCTCACCCCTCCACTTT,CASSLVFAGPSGSPLHF
few,NA,TRBV29-1,TRBJ1-3,TGCAGCGTTTTCAGTGGAAACACCATATATTTT,CSVFSGNTIYF
many,NA,TRBV20-1,TRBJ2-2,TGCAGTGCTAACGGGGGCTTTAACACCGGGGAGCTGTTTTTT,CSANGGFNTGELFF
NA,NA,TRBV11-2,TRBJ2-7,TGTGCCAGCAGCCTGGTACAGGGAACCTACGAGCAGTACTTC,CASSLVQGTYEQYF
many,NA,TRBV29-1,TRBJ1-1,TGCAGCGTTGAAGGGTTTACTGAAGCTTTCTTT,CSVEGFTEAFF
few,NA,TRBV7-2,TRBJ2-5,TGTGCCAGCAGCTCCGTGGGGAACCCCAGGGAGACCCAGTACTTC,CASSSVGNPRETQYF
many,NA,TRBV29-1,TRBJ1-1,TGCAGCGTTGAGCTCACTTTGAACACTGAAGCTTTCTTT,CSVELTLNTEAFF
NA,TRBD2,TRBV6-5,TRBJ2-3,TGTGCCAGCAGTTACTCGGGAAGCGGGGTTACAGATACGCAGTATTTT,CASSYSGSGVTDTQYF